Following are 26 T cell receptor beta chains from one sample sequenced in a study of blood T cell repertoires in COVID-19 (TCRdb year 2020). Libraries were built with the immunoSEQ multiplex PCR assay. TCRdb obtained this table from immuneACCESS and retained in-frame rearrangements with V and J assigned. These tables miss some clones; where compared with another copy, unresolved V genes account for less than half of the shortfall, and the remainder is unexplained. The sample table holds some 180,000 clones, of which more than 70% were seen once. Of the sample, less than 9% falls within the top ten clones. The specimen was peripheral blood. The receptors originated from a woman aged 60-75 years with acute or convalescent COVID-19.

V gene TRBV12-5 combines with J gene TRBJ2-1; 9 bases agree with TRBD1. This CDR3 is 17 amino acids long. Germline V gene lookup returns CDR1 LGHNT and CDR2 FRNRAP. The ends lost 2 bases at V and 5 bases at J; junction bases unmatched: 10. The chain's CDR3 is CASGLYRVGQGHNEQFF. The CDR3 bases are TGTGCTAGTGGTTTGTACAGGGTGGGACAGGGACACAATGAGCAGTTCTTC. The full variable domain, with the rest looked up from reference TRBV12-5 and TRBJ2-1, is DARVTQTPRHKVTEMGQEVTMRCQPILGHNTVFWYRQTMMQGLELLAYFRNRAPLDDSGMPKDRFSAEMPDATLATLKIQPSEPRDSAVYFCASGLYRVGQGHNEQFFGPGTRLTVL.

This clone was seen a handful of times. Other DNA sequences within the sample encode an identical CDR3. The rearrangement uses TRBV6-1 and TRBJ1-2; no definite D call. From germline, CDR1 is MNHNS and CDR2 SASEGT. This CDR3 has 13 amino acids. Deletions cut 0 bases from V and 4 bases from J, with 6 bases between. The CDR3 DNA reads as TGTGCCAGCAGTGAAGCCGGAGGCTATGGCTACACCTTC. Encoded protein: CASSEAGGYGYTF.

The V and J genes are TRBV15 and TRBJ1-2, with TRBD1 matching 8 bases. Germline lookup yields CDR1 LNHNV and CDR2 YYDKDF (reference sequence). The CDR3 runs to 16 residues. The junction had 9 bases not matched to a gene; V was cut back by 3 bases and J by 3 bases. The CDR3 bases are TGTGCCACCAGCAGGTCAGGGGGCGATCTCTACTATGGCTACACCTTC. Encoded protein: CATSRSGGDLYYGYTF.

V usage is TRBV3-1 (or the pseudogene TRBV3-2) and J usage is TRBJ1-1; 8 bases are a match to TRBD1. Per germline, CDR1 LGHDT and CDR2 YNNKEL (reference sequence). Trimming removed 2 bases from V and 5 bases from J; junction bases left unmatched: 4. This CDR3 comprises 14 residues. For the CDR3, the DNA is TGTGCCAGCAGCCAACGGGACAGGTGGACTGAAGCTTTCTTT. Residues: CASSQRDRWTEAFF.

This clone occurred once. The V call is TRBV2, the J call TRBJ2-3; D not certain. V lost 3 bases and J 6 bases, leaving 13 bases between the germline ends. The CDR3 contains 14 residues. Germline V gene data show CDR1 as SNHLY and CDR2 as FYNNEI. CDR3 region: CASSDSRVTDTQYF. DNA of the CDR3: TGTGCCAGCAGTGATTCCCGGGTTACCGATACGCAGTATTTT.

There are a few counts of this clone. This chain's CDR3 is CASSIARRVSGNTIYF. As DNA, the CDR3 is TGTGCCAGTAGTATAGCAAGAAGAGTCTCTGGAAACACCATATATTTT. This chain connects TRBV19 to TRBJ1-3; D is unclear. Trimming shortened V by 1 base and J by 0 bases, and 10 bases separated the two germline ends. Germline assignment: CDR1 LNHDA and CDR2 SQIVND (reference sequence). The CDR3 length is 16 residues.

The gene calls are TRBV29-1 and TRBJ1-2; D is perhaps TRBD1 (5 bases). The CDR3 totals 15 residues. The V and J ends lost 6 bases and 3 bases respectively, with 20 bases between them. Per germline, CDR1 SQVTM and CDR2 ANQGSEA. CDR3 in DNA: TGCAGCGTCGACAGCTCACCGAATAACGACTATGGCTACACCTTC. It specifies CSVDSSPNNDYGYTF.

The chain has TRBV20-1 and TRBJ2-7, with TRBD2 as a possible D gene (5 bases). V was clipped by 3 bases and J by 3 bases, with 12 bases between them. The CDR3 contains 13 residues. Germline lookup yields CDR1 DFQATT and CDR2 SNEGSKA (reference sequence). The chain's CDR3 is CSASVASLYEQYF. The CDR3, as DNA: TGCAGTGCTAGTGTAGCGTCGCTCTACGAGCAGTACTTC.

The chain links TRBV5-8 to TRBJ2-5; 10 bases match TRBD1. Germline lookup yields CDR1 SGHTS and CDR2 YDEGEE. This CDR3 contains 15 residues. V lost 6 bases to trimming and J lost 3 bases; unmatched junction nucleotides: 8. The CDR3: CASKTTGTGEETQYF. CDR3 nucleotide sequence: TGTGCCAGCAAAACTACCGGGACAGGGGAAGAGACCCAGTACTTC.

Written as DNA, the CDR3 is TGTGCCATCAGTTCCTCCACAGGGTGGGCCACTGAAGCTTTCTTT. Translating gives CAISSSTGWATEAFF. This chain joins TRBV10-3 and TRBJ1-1, with D perhaps matching TRBD1 (6 bases). CDR3 length: 15 amino acids. Trimming pared 5 bases from V and 4 bases from J, leaving 17 bases between. Germline CDR1 is ENHRY and CDR2 is SYGVKD.

The chain recombines TRBV4-2 with TRBJ2-1; 12 bases align to TRBD2. The CDR3 consists of 16 residues. Per germline, CDR1 LGHNA and CDR2 YNFKEQ. V was clipped by 1 base and J by 7 bases; unmatched bases: 5. The CDR3 here is CASSQGLTSGRNEQFF. The DNA for the CDR3 is TGTGCCAGCAGCCAAGGACTCACTAGCGGGAGGAATGAGCAGTTCTTC.

The V gene is TRBV19, the J gene TRBJ2-3, with 8 bases identical to TRBD2. V shed 1 base and J 0 bases; nucleotides not matched to a gene: 3. CDR1 is LNHDA and CDR2 is SQIVND in the germline V gene (reference sequence). This CDR3 is 16 amino acids long. CDR3 protein: CASSIALAASTDTQYF. DNA of the CDR3: TGTGCCAGTAGTATAGCACTAGCGGCTAGCACAGATACGCAGTATTTT.

The chain has TRBV6-5 and TRBJ2-1; perhaps TRBD2 as D (6 bases). The germline V and J ends were trimmed by 4 bases and 4 bases, with 14 bases remaining between them. Germline loops: CDR1 MNHEY, CDR2 SVGAGI. The CDR3 contains 15 residues. This CDR3 is CASSSRGTPYNEQFF. Here the CDR3 DNA reads TGTGCCAGCAGTTCAAGAGGGACTCCATACAATGAGCAGTTCTTC.

The rearrangement links TRBV30 to TRBJ2-7; maybe TRBD1 (5 bases). Trimming left V 8 bases short and J 3 bases short, with 11 bases between. Germline values: CDR1 GTSNPN, CDR2 SVGIG (reference sequence). The CDR3 spans 11 residues. Written as DNA, the CDR3 is TGTGCCACCCAGGGAAACTACGAGCAGTACTTC. Encoded protein: CATQGNYEQYF.

This clone was found once. This sequence joins TRBV21-1 and TRBJ1-1; TRBD1 is the table's D call, not checked against the DNA. TRBV21-1 constitutes a pseudogene. This CDR3 spans 16 amino acids. The CDR3 DNA is TGTGCCAGCAGCAAAGAAGGGTCAGGGGCGAGGACTGAAGCTTTCTTT. As protein: CASSKEGSGARTEAFF.

This clone has more than one count but fewer than ten. This chain uses TRBV28 with TRBJ2-2; D possibly corresponds to TRBD1 (6 bases). The CDR3 contains 16 residues. Germline loops: CDR1 MDHEN, CDR2 SYDVKM. V gave up 5 bases and J gave up 1 base, with 14 bases separating them. CDR3 in DNA: TGTGCCAGCAGTGAGCTACTGACAGGGAACACCGGGGAGCTGTTTTTT. Protein product: CASSELLTGNTGELFF.

This CDR3 reads CASSFRTSGNYNEQFF. The DNA for the CDR3 is TGTGCCAGCAGTTTCCGGACTAGCGGAAACTACAATGAGCAGTTCTTC. This chain uses TRBV6-5 with TRBJ2-1; 10 bases are shared with TRBD2. Germline assignment: CDR1 MNHEY and CDR2 SVGAGI. The CDR3 extends over 16 amino acids. Losses at the gene ends were 4 bases for V and 3 bases for J; bases not matched to a gene: 6.

The chain carries TRBV3-1 (or the pseudogene TRBV3-2) and TRBJ1-1; the D gene is possibly TRBD1 (6 bases). This CDR3 is built from 15 residues. Germline values: CDR1 LGHDT, CDR2 YNNKEL (reference sequence). V lost 4 bases and J 5 bases, leaving 17 bases between the germline ends. CDR3 DNA: TGTGCCAGCAGCCGGGTCGGAAACAGGGTGACTGAAGCTTTCTTT. This gives the protein CASSRVGNRVTEAFF.

The chain uses TRBV5-1 and TRBJ2-5; 9 bases map to TRBD1. CDR3 size: 14 residues. The ends lost 3 bases at V and 4 bases at J; junction bases unmatched: 4. CDR1 and CDR2 (germline): SGHRS, YFSETQ. CDR3 protein: CASSWDREGETQYF. CDR3 bases: TGCGCCAGCAGCTGGGACAGGGAGGGAGAGACCCAGTACTTC. The full variable domain, its missing parts supplied by reference TRBV5-1 and TRBJ2-5, is KAGVTQTPRYLIKTRGQQVTLSCSPISGHRSVSWYQQTPGQGLQFLFEYFSETQRNKGNFPGRFSGRQFSNSRSEMNVSTLELGDSALYLCASSWDREGETQYFGPGTRLLVL.

CDR3 residues: CASSTGTGGPVVDTIYF. CDR3 DNA: TGCGCCAGCAGTACCGGGACAGGGGGTCCTGTAGTTGACACCATATATTTT. The V gene is TRBV10-1, the J gene TRBJ1-3; 11 nucleotides align to TRBD1. The V gene end was trimmed by 5 bases and the J gene end by 8 bases; junction bases not matched to a gene: 14. Germline-derived CDR1 and CDR2 are WNHNN and SYGVQD (reference sequence). This CDR3 has 17 amino acids.

V is TRBV20-1 and J is TRBJ1-1; D is undetermined. Per the germline V gene, CDR1 is DFQATT and CDR2 is SNEGSKA (reference sequence). CDR3 size: 11 residues. V lost 5 bases, J lost 0 bases, and 4 bases lay in between. CDR3 in amino acids: CSALVNTEAFF. In DNA, the CDR3 is TGCAGTGCTCTAGTGAACACTGAAGCTTTCTTT.

V and J are TRBV18 and TRBJ2-2; TRBD2 aligns across 8 bases. The CDR3 spans 15 residues. The V gene end was trimmed by 3 bases and the J gene end by 7 bases; junction bases not matched to a gene: 7. CDR1 and CDR2 (germline): KGHSH, LQKENI. CDR3 bases: TGTGCCAGCTCACCCGGACTAGCAGGGATCGGGGAGCTGTTTTTT. Translated: CASSPGLAGIGELFF.

V and J are TRBV9 and TRBJ1-6; D perhaps matches TRBD1 (5 bases). The CDR3 runs 15 residues. The V end lost 3 bases, the J end lost 6 bases, and 13 bases lay between the germline ends. Germline V gene lookup returns CDR1 SGDLS and CDR2 YYNGEE. The CDR3 DNA reads as TGTGCCAGCAGCGCCGGGGGTTGGGGTAATTCACCCCTCCACTTT. Protein: CASSAGGWGNSPLHF.

This chain links TRBV24-1 with TRBJ2-1, with D perhaps matching TRBD2 (5 bases). The CDR3 runs 16 residues. V was clipped by 5 bases and J by 0 bases, with 13 bases between them. The germline gives CDR1 KGHDR, CDR2 SFDVKD. The CDR3 DNA reads as TGTGCCACCAGTGCCCCAGCGGTAAGCTCCTACAATGAGCAGTTCTTC. Translation gives CATSAPAVSSYNEQFF.

The chain has TRBV18 and TRBJ1-1; 8 bases agree with TRBD1. Trimming at V came to 0 bases and at J to 0 bases, leaving 12 bases not matched to a gene. CDR3 length: 19 residues. From germline, CDR1 is KGHSH and CDR2 LQKENI. The CDR3 sequence is CASSPPVPGTGILNTEAFF. Here the CDR3 DNA reads TGTGCCAGCTCACCACCCGTCCCAGGGACAGGTATATTGAACACTGAAGCTTTCTTT.

The V and J genes are TRBV19 and TRBJ1-5; tentative D call: TRBD1 (5 bases). Germline values: CDR1 LNHDA, CDR2 SQIVND (reference sequence). Trimming took off 4 bases at V and 0 bases at J, with 10 bases between the two ends. The CDR3 is 15 residues long. CDR3 DNA: TGTGCCAGTAGTACGACAGCAAATAGCAATCAGCCCCAGCATTTT. Encoded protein: CASSTTANSNQPQHF.